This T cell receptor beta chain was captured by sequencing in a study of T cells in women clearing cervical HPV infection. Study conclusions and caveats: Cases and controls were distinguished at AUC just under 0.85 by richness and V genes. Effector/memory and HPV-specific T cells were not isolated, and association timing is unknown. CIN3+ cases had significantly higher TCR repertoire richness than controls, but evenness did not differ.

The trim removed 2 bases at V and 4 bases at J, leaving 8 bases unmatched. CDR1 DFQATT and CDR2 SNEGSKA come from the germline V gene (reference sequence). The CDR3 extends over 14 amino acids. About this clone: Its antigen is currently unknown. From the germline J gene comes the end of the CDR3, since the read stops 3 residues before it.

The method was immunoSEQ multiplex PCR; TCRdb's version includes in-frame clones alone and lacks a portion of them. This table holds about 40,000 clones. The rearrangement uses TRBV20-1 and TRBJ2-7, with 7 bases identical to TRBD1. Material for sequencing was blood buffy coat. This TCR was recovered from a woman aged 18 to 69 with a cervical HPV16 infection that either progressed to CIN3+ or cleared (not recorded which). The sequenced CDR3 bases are TGCAGTGCTAGACCCGGGGACAGATCTTACGAG. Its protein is CSARPGDRSYE. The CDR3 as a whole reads CSARPGDRSYEQYF.